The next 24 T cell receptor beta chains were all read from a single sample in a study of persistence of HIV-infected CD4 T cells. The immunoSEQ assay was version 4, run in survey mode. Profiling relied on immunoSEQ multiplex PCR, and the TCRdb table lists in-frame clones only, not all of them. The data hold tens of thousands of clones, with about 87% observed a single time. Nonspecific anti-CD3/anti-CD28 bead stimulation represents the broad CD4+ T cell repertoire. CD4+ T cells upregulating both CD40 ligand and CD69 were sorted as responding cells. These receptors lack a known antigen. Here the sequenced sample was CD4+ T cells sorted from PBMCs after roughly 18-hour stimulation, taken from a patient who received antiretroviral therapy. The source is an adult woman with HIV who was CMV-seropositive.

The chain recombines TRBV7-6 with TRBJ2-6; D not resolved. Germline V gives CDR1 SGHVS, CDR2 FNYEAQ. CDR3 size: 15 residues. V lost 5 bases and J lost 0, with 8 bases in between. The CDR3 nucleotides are TGTGCCAGCAGCGCTAAATCCTCTGGGGCCAACGTCCTGACTTTC. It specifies CASSAKSSGANVLTF.

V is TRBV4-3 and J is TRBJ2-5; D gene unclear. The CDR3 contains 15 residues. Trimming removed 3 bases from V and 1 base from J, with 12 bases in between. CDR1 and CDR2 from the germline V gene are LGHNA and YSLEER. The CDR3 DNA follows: TGCGCCAGCAGCCAGGCGGCGTCCGGCCAAGAGACCCAGTACTTC. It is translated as CASSQAASGQETQYF.

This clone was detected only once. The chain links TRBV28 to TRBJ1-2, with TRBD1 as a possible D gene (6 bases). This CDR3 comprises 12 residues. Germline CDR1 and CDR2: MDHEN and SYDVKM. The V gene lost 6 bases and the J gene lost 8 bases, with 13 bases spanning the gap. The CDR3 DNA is TGTGCCAGCAGATACAGGGAGGGAGGCTACACCTTC. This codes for CASRYREGGYTF.

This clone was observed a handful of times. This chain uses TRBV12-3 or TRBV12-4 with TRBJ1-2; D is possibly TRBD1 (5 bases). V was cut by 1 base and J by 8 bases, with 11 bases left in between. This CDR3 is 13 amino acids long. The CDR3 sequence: CASSLVREGGYTF. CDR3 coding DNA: TGTGCCAGCAGTTTAGTCAGGGAAGGCGGCTACACCTTC.

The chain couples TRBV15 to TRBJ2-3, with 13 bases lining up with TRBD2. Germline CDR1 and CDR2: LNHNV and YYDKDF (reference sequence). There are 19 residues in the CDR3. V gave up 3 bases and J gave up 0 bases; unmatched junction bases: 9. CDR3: CATSRGLTSGRTSTDTQYF. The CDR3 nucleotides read TGTGCCACCAGCAGGGGGTTGACTAGCGGGAGGACTAGCACAGATACGCAGTATTTT. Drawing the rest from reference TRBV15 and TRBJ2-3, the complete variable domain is DAMVIQNPRYQVTQFGKPVTLSCSQTLNHNVMYWYQQKSSQAPKLLFHYYDKDFNNEADTPDNFQSRRPNTSFCFLDIRSPGLGDTAMYLCATSRGLTSGRTSTDTQYFGPGTRLTVL.

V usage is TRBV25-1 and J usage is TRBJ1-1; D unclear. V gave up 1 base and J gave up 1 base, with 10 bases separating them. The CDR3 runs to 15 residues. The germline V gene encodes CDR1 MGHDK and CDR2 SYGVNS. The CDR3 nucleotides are TGTGCCAGCAGTGAATTAGACACAACGAACACTGAAGCTTTCTTT. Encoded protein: CASSELDTTNTEAFF.

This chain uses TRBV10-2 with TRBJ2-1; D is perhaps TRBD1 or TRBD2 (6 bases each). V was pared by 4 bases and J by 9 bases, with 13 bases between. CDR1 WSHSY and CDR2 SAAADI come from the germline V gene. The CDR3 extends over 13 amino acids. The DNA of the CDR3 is TGCGCCAGCAGTGCAACGGGGGCCGGTGAGCAGTTCTTC. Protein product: CASSATGAGEQFF.

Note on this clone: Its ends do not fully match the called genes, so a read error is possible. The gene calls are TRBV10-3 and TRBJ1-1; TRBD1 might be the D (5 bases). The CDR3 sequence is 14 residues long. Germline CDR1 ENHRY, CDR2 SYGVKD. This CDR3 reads CAIGEGNRNTEAFF. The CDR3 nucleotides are TGTGCCATCGGTGAGGGGAACAGGAACACTGAAGCTTTCTTT.

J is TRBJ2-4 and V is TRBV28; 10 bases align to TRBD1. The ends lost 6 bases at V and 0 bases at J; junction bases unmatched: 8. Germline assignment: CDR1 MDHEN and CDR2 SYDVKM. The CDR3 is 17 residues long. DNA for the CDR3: TGTGCCAGCAGGGGACAGGGGACGCCGCTAGCCAAAAACATTCAGTACTTC. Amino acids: CASRGQGTPLAKNIQYF.

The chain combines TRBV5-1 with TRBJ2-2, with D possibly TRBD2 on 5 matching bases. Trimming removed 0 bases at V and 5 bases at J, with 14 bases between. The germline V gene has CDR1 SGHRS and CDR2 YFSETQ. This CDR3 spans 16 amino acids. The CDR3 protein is CASSLGGSTITGELFF. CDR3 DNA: TGCGCCAGCAGCTTGGGAGGGTCAACAATTACCGGGGAGCTGTTTTTT.

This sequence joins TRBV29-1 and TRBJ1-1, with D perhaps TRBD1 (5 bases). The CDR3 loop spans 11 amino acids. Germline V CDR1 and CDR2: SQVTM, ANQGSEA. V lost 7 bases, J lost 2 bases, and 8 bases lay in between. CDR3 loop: CSGRGNTEAFF. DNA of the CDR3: TGCAGCGGGAGGGGCAACACTGAAGCTTTCTTT.

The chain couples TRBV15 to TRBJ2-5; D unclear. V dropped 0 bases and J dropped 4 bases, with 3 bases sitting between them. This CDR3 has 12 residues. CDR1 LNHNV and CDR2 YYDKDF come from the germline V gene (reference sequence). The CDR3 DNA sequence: TGTGCCACCAGCAGAGAGAGAGAGACCCAGTACTTC. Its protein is CATSRERETQYF.

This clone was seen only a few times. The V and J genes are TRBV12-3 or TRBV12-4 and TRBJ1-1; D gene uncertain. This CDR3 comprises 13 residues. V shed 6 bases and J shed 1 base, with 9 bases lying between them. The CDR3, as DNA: TGTGCCAGCAGAACCGGGCCGAACACTGAAGCTTTCTTT. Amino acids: CASRTGPNTEAFF.

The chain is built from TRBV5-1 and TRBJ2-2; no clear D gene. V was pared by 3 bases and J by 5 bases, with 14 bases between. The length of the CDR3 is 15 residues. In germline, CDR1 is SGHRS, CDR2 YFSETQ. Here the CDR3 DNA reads TGCGCCAGCAGCTCCGGCGACGGGCAAACCGGGGAGCTGTTTTTT. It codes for CASSSGDGQTGELFF.

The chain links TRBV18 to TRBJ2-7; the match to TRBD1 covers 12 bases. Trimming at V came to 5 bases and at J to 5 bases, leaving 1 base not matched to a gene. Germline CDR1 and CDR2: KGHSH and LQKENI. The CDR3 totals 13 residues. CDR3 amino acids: CASSGTGGHEQYF. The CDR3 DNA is TGTGCCAGCTCAGGGACAGGGGGCCACGAGCAGTACTTC.

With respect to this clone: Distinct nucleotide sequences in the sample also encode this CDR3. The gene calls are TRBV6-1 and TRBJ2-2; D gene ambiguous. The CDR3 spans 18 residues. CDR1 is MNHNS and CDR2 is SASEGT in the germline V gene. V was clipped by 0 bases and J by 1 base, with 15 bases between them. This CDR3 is CASSEAVSYDWNTGELFF. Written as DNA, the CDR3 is TGTGCCAGCAGTGAAGCGGTATCGTACGACTGGAACACCGGGGAGCTGTTTTTT.

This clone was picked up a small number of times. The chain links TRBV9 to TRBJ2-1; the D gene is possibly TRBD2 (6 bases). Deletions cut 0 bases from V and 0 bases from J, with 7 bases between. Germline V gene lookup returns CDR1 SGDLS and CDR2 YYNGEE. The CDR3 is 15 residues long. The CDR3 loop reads CASSVAGGSYNEQFF. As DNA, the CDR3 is TGTGCCAGCAGCGTAGCCGGGGGCTCCTACAATGAGCAGTTCTTC.

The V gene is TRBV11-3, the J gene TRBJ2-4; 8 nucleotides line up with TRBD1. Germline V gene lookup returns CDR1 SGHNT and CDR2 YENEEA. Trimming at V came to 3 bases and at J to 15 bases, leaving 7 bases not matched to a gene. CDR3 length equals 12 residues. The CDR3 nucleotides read TGTGCCAGCAGCTTTACAGGGGGTGGCTTGTACTTC. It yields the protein CASSFTGGGLYF.

The CDR3 bases are TGTGCCAGCAGAGGACAGGGCCGCTCTCAGCCCCAGCATTTT. Its translation is CASRGQGRSQPQHF. This sequence joins TRBV28 and TRBJ1-5; 8 bases are a match to TRBD1. V dropped 6 bases and J dropped 6; count of bases not matched to a gene: 7. CDR3 length: 14 residues. Per the germline V gene, CDR1 is MDHEN and CDR2 is SYDVKM. Full variable domain (rest looked up from reference TRBV28 and TRBJ1-5): DVKVTQSSRYLVKRTGEKVFLECVQDMDHENMFWYRQDPGLGLRLIYFSYDVKMKEKGDIPEGYSVSREKKERFSLILESASTNQTSMYLCASRGQGRSQPQHFGDGTRLSIL.

The CDR3 protein is CASSQSSGLPTKNIQYF. The CDR3 DNA is TGTGCCAGCAGCCAATCCTCGGGTCTACCAACCAAAAACATTCAGTACTTC. The V call is TRBV3-1 (or the pseudogene TRBV3-2), the J call TRBJ2-4, with D hard to call. The CDR3 consists of 17 residues. V was cut by 2 bases and J by 2 bases, with 16 bases left in between. Germline V CDR1 and CDR2: LGHDT, YNNKEL (reference sequence).

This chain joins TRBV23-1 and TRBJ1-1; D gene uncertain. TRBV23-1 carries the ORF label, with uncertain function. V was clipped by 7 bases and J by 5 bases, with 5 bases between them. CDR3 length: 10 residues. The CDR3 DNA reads TGCGCCAGCAAAGGGACTGAAGCTTTCTTT. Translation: CASKGTEAFF.

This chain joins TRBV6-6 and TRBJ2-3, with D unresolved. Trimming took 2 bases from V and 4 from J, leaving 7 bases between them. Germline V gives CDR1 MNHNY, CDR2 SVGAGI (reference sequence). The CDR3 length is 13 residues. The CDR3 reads CASSYPHADTQYF. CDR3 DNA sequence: TGTGCCAGCAGTTACCCACACGCAGATACGCAGTATTTT.

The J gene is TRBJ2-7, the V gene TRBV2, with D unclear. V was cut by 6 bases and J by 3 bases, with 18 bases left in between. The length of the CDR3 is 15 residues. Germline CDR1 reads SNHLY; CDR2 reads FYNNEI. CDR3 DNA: TGTGCCAGCAGACCGAGGCTGGAACCTCTCTACGAGCAGTACTTC. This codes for CASRPRLEPLYEQYF.

Here the CDR3 reads CASSFRAGGGDNEQFF. The CDR3 DNA sequence: TGTGCCAGCAGCTTTAGGGCGGGAGGAGGTGATAATGAGCAGTTCTTC. V gene TRBV5-4 combines with J gene TRBJ2-1; 8 nucleotides match TRBD2. There are 16 residues in the CDR3. V gave up 2 bases and J gave up 7 bases; unmatched junction bases: 11. Germline CDR1 reads SGHNT; CDR2 reads YYREEE (reference sequence).